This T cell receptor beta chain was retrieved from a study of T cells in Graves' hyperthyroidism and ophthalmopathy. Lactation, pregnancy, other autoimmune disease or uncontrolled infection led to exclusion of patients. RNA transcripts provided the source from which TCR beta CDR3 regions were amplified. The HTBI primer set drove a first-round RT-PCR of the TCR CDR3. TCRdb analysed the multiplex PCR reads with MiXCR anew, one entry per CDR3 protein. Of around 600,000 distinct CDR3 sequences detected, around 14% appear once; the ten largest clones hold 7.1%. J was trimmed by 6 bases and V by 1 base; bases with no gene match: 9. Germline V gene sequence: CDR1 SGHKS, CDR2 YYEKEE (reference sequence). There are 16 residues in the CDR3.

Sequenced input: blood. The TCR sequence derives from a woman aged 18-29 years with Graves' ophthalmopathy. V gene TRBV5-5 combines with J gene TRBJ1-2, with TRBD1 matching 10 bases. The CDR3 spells CASSLPTGGLWNGYTF. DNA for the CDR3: TGTGCCAGCAGCTTGCCGACAGGGGGCTTATGGAATGGCTACACCTTC.